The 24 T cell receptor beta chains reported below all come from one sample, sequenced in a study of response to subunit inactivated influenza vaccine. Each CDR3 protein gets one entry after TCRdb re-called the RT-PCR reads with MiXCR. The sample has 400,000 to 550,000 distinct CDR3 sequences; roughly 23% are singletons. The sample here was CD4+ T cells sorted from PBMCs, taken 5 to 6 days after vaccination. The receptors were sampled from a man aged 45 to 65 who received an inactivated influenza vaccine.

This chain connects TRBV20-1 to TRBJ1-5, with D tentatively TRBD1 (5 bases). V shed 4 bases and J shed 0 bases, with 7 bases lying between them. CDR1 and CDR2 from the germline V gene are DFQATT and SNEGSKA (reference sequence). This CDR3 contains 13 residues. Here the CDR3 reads CSATRDSNQPQHF. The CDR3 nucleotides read TGCAGTGCTACCAGGGATAGCAATCAGCCCCAGCATTTT.

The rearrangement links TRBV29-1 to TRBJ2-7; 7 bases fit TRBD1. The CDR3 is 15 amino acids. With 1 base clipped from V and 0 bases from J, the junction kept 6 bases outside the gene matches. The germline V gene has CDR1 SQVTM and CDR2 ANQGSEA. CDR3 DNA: TGCAGCGTTGAAGGAGGGGACAGCGACTCCTACGAGCAGTACTTC. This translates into CSVEGGDSDSYEQYF.

The CDR3 DNA follows: TGTGCCTGTCAGCTAGCGGGAGGGTACGAGCAGTACTTC. Its protein is CACQLAGGYEQYF. The rearrangement links TRBV6-6 to TRBJ2-7; TRBD2 aligns across 12 bases. In germline, CDR1 is MNHNY, CDR2 SVGAGI (reference sequence). The V gene end was trimmed by 11 bases and the J gene end by 4 bases; junction bases not matched to a gene: 6. The CDR3 length is 13 residues.

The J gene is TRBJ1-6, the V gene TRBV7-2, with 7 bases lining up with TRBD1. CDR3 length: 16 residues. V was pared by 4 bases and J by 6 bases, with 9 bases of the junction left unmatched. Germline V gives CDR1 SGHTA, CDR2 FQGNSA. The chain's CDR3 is CASSSRGAGANSPLHF. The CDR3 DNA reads TGTGCCAGCAGCTCCAGGGGGGCAGGGGCTAATTCACCCCTCCACTTT.

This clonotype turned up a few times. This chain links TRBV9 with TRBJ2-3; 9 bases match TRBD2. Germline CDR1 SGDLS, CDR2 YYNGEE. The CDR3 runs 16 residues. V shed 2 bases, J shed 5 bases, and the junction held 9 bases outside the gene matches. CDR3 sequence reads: CASSVSGSAVVDTQYF. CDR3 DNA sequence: TGTGCCAGCAGCGTTAGCGGGAGTGCGGTGGTAGATACGCAGTATTTT.

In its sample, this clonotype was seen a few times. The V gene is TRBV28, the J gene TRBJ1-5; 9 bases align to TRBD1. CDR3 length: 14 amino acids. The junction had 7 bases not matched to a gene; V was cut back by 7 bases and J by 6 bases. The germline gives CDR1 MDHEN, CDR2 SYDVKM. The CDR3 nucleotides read TGTGCCAGCACCGCAGGGACAGGGATTCAGCCCCAGCATTTT. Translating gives CASTAGTGIQPQHF.

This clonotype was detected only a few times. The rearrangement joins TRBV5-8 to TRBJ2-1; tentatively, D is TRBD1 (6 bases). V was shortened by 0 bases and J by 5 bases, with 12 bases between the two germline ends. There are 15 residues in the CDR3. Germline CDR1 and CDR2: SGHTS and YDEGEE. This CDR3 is CASSLDPTGDNEQFF. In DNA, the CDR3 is TGTGCCAGCAGCTTGGATCCGACAGGAGACAATGAGCAGTTCTTC.

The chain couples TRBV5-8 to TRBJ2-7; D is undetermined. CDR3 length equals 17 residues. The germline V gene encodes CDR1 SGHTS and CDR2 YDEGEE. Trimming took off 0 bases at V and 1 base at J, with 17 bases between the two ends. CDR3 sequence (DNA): TGTGCCAGCAGCTTGGTTCTAAGGAGTCTTACGTCCTACGAGCAGTACTTC. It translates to CASSLVLRSLTSYEQYF.

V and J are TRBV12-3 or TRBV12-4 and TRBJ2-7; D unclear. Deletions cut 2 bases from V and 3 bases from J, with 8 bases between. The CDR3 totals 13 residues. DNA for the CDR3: TGTGCCAGCAGTTTATCCACATTCTACGAGCAGTACTTC. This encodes CASSLSTFYEQYF.

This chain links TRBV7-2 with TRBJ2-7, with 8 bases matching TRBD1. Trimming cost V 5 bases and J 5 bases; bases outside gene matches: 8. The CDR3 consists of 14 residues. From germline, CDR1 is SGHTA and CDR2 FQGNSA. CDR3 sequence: CASSRTRTGNEQYF. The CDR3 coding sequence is TGTGCCAGCAGCCGGACACGGACAGGGAACGAGCAGTACTTC.

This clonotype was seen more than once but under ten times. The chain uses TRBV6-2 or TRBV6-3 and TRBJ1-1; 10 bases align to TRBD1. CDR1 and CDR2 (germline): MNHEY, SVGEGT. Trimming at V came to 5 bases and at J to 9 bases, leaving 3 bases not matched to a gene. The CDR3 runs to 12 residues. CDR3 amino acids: CASSQGQGKAFF. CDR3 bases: TGTGCCAGCAGTCAGGGACAGGGGAAAGCTTTCTTT.

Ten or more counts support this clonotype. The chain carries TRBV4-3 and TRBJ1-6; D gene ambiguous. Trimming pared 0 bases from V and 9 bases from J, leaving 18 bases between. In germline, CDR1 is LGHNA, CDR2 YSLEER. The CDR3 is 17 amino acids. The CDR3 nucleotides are TGCGCCAGCAGCCAAGATGGACGGACCTACACCATTTCACCCCTCCACTTT. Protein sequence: CASSQDGRTYTISPLHF.

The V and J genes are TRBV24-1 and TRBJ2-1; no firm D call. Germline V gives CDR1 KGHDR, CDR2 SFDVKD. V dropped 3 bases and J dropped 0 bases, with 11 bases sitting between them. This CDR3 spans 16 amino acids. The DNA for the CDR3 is TGTGCCACCAGTGATCCAGACACCCACTCCTACAATGAGCAGTTCTTC. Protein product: CATSDPDTHSYNEQFF.

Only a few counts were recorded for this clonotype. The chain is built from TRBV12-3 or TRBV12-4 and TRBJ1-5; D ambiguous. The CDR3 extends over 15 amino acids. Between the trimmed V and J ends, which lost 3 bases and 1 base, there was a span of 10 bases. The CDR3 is CASSFSAPSNQPQHF. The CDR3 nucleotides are TGTGCCAGCAGTTTTTCGGCGCCGAGCAATCAGCCCCAGCATTTT.

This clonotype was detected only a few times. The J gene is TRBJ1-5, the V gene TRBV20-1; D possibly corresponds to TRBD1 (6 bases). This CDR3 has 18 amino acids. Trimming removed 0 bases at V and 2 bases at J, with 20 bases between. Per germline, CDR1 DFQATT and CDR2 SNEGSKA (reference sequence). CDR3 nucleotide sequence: TGCAGTGCTAGAGATGAGAGGGGGGTCAGGGTGGGCAATCAGCCCCAGCATTTT. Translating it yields CSARDERGVRVGNQPQHF.

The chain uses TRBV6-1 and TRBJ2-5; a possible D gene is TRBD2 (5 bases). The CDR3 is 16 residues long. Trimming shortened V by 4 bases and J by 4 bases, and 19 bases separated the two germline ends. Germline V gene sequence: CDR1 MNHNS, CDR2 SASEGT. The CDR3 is CASSAFSVSAGETQYF. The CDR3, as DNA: TGTGCCAGCAGTGCCTTTAGCGTCTCAGCCGGAGAGACCCAGTACTTC.

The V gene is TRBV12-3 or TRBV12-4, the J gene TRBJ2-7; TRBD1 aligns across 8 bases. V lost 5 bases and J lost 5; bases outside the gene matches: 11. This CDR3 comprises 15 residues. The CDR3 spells CASSRPPGGRDEQYF. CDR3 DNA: TGTGCCAGCAGTCGACCCCCAGGGGGCAGGGACGAGCAGTACTTC.

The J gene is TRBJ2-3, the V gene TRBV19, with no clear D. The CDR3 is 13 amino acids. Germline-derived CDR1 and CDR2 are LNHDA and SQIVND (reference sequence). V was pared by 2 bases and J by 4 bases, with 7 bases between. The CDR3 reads CASSIRLSDTQYF. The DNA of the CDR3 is TGTGCCAGTAGTATACGGCTCTCAGATACGCAGTATTTT.

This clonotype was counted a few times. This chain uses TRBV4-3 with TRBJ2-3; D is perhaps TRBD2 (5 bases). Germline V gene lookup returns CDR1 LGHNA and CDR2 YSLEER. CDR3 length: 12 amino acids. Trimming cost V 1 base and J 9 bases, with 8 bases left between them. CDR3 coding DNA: TGCGCCAGCAGCCAAGGAGGGAGCACGCAGTATTTT. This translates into CASSQGGSTQYF.

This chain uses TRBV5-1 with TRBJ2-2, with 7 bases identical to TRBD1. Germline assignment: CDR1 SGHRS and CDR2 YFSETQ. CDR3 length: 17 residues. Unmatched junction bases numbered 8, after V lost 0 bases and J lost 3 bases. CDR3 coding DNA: TGCGCCAGCAGCTTGGGAACACAGGGGAAGCACACCGGGGAGCTGTTTTTT. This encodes CASSLGTQGKHTGELFF.

CDR3 sequence: CASSSRILSSYNEQFF. CDR3 bases: TGTGCCAGCAGCTCTAGGATCCTGAGCTCCTACAATGAGCAGTTCTTC. V is TRBV7-2 and J is TRBJ2-1; the D is unclear. This CDR3 spans 16 amino acids. Germline CDR1 SGHTA, CDR2 FQGNSA. V lost 4 bases, J lost 0 bases, and 13 bases lay in between. Complete variable domain (other parts from reference TRBV7-2 and TRBJ2-1): GAGVSQSPSNKVTEKGKDVELRCDPISGHTALYWYRQSLGQGLEFLIYFQGNSAPDKSGLPSDRFSAERTGGSVSTLTIQRTQQEDSAVYLCASSSRILSSYNEQFFGPGTRLTVL.

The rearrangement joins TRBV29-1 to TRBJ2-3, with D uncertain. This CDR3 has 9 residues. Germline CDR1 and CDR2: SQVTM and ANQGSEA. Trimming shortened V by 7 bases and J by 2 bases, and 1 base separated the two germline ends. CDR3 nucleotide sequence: TGCAGCGCCACAGATACGCAGTATTTT. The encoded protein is CSATDTQYF.

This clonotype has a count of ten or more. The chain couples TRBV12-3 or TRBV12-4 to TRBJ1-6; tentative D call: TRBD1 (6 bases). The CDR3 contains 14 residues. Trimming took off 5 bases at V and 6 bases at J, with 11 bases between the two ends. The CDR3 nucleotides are TGTGCCAGCAGTCTTACAGGGCGTAATTCACCCCTCCACTTT. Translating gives CASSLTGRNSPLHF.

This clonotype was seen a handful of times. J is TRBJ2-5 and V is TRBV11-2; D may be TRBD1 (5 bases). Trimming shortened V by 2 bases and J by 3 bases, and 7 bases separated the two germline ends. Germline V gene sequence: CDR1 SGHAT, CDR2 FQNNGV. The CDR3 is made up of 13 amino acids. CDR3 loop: CASSLRQKETQYF. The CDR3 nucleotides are TGTGCCAGCAGCTTAAGACAGAAAGAGACCCAGTACTTC.